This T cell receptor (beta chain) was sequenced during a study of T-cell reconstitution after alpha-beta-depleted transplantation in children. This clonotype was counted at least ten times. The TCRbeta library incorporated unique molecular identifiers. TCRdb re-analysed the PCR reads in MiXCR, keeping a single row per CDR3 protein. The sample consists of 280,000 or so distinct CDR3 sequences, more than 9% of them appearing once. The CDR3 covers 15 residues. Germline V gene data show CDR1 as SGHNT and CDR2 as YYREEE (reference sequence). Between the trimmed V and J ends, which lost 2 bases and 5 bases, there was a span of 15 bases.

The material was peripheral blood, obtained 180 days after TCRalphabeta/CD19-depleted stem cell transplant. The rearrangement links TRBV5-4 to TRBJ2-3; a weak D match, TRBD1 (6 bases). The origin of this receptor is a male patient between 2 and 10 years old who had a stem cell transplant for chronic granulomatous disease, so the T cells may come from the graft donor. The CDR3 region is CASSFPLGARDTQYF. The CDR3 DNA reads TGTGCCAGCAGCTTTCCTCTGGGGGCCAGAGATACGCAGTATTTT.